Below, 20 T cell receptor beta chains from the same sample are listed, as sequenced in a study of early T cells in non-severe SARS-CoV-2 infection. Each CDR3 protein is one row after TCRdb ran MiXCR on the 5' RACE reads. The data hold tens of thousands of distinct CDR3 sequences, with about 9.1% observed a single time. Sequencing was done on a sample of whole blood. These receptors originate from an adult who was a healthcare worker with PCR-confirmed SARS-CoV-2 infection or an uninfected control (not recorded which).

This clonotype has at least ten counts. The CDR3 region is CASSLDSLSTGLADYNEQFF. The DNA of the CDR3 is TGTGCCAGCAGCTTAGATTCGCTTAGTACGGGACTAGCGGACTACAATGAGCAGTTCTTC. The chain uses TRBV11-2 and TRBJ2-1; TRBD2 aligns across 11 bases. This CDR3 comprises 20 residues. CDR1 and CDR2 from the germline V gene are SGHAT and FQNNGV. V was pared by 0 bases and J by 3 bases, with 13 bases of the junction left unmatched.

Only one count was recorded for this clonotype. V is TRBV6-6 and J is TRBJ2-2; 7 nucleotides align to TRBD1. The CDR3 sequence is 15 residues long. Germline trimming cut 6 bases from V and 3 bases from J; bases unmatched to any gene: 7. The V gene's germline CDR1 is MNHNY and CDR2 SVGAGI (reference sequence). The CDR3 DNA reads TGTGCCAGCAGCCGACGACAGGGAGACACCGGGGAGCTGTTTTTT. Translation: CASSRRQGDTGELFF.

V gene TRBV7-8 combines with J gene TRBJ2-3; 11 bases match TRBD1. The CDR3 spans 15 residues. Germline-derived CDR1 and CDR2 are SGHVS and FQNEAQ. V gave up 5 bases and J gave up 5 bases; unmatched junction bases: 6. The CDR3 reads CASSHGTGGRDTQYF. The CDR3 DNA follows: TGTGCCAGCAGCCACGGGACAGGGGGAAGAGATACGCAGTATTTT.

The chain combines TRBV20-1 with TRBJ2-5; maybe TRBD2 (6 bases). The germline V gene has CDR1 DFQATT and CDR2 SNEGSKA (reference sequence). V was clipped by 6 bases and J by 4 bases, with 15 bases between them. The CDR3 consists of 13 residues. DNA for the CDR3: TGCAGTGCCGCGACTAGTTTCTCAGAGACCCAGTACTTC. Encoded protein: CSAATSFSETQYF.

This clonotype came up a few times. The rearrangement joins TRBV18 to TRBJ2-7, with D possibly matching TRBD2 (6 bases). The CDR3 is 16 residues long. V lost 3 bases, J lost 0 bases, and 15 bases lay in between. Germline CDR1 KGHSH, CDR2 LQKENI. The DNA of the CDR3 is TGTGCCAGCTCACCCTCGACTAGAACTAGCTCCTACGAGCAGTACTTC. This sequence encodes CASSPSTRTSSYEQYF. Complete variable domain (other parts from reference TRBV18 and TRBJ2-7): NAGVMQNPRHLVRRRGQEARLRCSPMKGHSHVYWYRQLPEEGLKFMVYLQKENIIDESGMPKERFSAEFPKEGPSILRIQQVVRGDSAAYFCASSPSTRTSSYEQYFGPGTRLTVT.

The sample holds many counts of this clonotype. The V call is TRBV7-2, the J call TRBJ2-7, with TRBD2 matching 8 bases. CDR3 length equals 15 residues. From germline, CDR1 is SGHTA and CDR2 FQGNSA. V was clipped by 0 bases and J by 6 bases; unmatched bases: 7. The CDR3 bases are TGTGCCAGCAGCTTAGCATACGGGAGGGCCTCCGAGCAGTACTTC. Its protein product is CASSLAYGRASEQYF.

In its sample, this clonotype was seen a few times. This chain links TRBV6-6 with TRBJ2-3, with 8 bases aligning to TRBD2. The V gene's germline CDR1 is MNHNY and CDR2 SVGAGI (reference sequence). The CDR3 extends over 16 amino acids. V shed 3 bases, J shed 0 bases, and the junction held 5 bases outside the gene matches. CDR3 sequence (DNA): TGTGCCAGCAGTTATCGTCTAGCGGGTAGCACAGATACGCAGTATTTT. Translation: CASSYRLAGSTDTQYF.

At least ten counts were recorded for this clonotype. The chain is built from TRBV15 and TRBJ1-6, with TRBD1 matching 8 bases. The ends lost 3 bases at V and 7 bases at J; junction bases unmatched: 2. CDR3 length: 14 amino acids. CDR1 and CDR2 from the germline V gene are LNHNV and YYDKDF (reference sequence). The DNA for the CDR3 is TGTGCCACCAGCAGGGACAGGGCCAATTCACCCCTCCACTTT. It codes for CATSRDRANSPLHF.

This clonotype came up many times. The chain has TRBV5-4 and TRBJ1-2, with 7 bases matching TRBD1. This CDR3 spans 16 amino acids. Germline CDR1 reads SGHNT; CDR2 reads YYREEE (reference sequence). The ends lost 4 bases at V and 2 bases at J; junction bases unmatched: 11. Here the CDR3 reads CASSPVGGTVNYGYTF. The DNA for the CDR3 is TGTGCCAGCAGCCCCGTAGGCGGGACAGTAAACTATGGCTACACCTTC.

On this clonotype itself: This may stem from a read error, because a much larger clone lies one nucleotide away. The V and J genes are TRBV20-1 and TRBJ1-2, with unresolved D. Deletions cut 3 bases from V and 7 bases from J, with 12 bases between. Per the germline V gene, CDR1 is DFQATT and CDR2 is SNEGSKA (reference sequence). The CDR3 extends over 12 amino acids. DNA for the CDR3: TGCAGTGCTAGGTGGGGAAGCTTTGGCTACACCTTC. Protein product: CSARWGSFGYTF.

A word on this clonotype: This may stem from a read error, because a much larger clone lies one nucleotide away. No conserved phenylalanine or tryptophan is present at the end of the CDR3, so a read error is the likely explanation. The CDR3 bases are TGTGCCAGTAGCACCACTAGCGGGAGGGCCACAGATACGCAGTATTTA. It encodes CASSTTSGRATDTQYL. The chain carries TRBV19 and TRBJ2-3; 13 nucleotides match TRBD2. Trimming took 6 bases from V and 2 from J; bases not matched to a gene: 5. The CDR3 loop spans 16 amino acids. Germline CDR1 and CDR2: LNHDA and SQIVND (reference sequence).

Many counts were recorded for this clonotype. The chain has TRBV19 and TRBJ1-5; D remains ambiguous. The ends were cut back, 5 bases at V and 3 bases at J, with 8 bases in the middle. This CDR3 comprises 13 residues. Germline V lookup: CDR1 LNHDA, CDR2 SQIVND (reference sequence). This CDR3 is CASSFGSNQPQHF. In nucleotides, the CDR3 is TGTGCCAGTAGTTTTGGGTCCAATCAGCCCCAGCATTTT.

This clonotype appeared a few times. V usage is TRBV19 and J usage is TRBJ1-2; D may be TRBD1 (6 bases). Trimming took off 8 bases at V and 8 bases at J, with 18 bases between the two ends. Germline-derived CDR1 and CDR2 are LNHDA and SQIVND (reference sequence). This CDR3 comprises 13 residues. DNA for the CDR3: TGTGCCAGTCGCCTATGGGGGGCTGGGGGCTACACCTTC. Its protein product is CASRLWGAGGYTF.

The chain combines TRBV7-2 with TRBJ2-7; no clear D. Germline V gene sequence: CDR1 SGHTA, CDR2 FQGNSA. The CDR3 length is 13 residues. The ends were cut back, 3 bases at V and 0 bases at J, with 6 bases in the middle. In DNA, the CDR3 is TGTGCCAGCAGCTTGCAGCCCTCCTACGAGCAGTACTTC. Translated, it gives CASSLQPSYEQYF.

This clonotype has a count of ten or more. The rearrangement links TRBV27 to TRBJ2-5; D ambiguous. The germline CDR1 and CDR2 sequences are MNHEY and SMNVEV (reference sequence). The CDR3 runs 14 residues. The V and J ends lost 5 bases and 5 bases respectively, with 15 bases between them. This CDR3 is CASSILPQIETQYF. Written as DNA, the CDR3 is TGTGCCAGCAGTATCCTGCCACAAATCGAGACCCAGTACTTC.

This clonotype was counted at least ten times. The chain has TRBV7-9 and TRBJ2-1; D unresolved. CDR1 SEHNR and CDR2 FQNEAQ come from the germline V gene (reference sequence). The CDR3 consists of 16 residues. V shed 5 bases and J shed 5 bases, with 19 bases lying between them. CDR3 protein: CASSPNLRTTHNEQFF. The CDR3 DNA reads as TGTGCCAGCAGCCCCAACCTCCGAACCACCCACAATGAGCAGTTCTTC.

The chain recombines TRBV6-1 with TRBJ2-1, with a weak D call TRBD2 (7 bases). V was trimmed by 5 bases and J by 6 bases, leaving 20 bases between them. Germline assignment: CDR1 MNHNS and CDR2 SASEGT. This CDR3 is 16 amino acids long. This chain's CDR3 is CASSLAGGHSGNEQFF. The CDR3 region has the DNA TGTGCCAGCAGTCTAGCCGGGGGGCACTCGGGCAATGAGCAGTTCTTC.

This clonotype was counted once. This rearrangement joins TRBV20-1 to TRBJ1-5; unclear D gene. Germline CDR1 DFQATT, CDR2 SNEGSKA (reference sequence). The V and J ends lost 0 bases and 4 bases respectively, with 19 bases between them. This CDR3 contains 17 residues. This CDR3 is CSARDRMQLFPNQPQHF. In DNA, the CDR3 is TGCAGTGCTAGAGATAGGATGCAGCTTTTCCCAAATCAGCCCCAGCATTTT.

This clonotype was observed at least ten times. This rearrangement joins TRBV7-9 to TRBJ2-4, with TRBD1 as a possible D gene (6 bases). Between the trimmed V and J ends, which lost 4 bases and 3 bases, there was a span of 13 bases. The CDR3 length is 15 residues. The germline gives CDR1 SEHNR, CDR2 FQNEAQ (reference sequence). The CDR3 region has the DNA TGTGCCAGCAGCTCGATTGGGACAAGCAAAAACATTCAGTACTTC. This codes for CASSSIGTSKNIQYF. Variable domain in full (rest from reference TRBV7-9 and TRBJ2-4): DTGVSQNPRHKITKRGQNVTFRCDPISEHNRLYWYRQTLGQGPEFLTYFQNEAQLEKSRLLSDRFSAERPKGSFSTLEIQRTEQGDSAMYLCASSSIGTSKNIQYFGAGTRLSVL.

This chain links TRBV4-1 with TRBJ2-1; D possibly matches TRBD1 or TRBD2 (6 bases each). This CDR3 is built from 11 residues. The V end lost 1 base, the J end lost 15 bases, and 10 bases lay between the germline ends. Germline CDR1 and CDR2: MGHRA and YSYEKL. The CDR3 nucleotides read TGCGCCAGCAGCCAAGGGAGGGGGAGGTTCTTC. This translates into CASSQGRGRFF.